The clone carrying this TCR beta chain was counted only a few times. As yet, its antigen is unknown. Trimming left V 5 bases short and J 6 bases short, with 22 bases between. CDR1 is SEHNR and CDR2 is FQNEAQ in the germline V gene (reference sequence). This CDR3 is 17 amino acids long. Described treatment: around 19 received Ad26.COV2.S at low or high dose, single or two shots; 5 received placebo; per-sample allocation not given. Sampling occurred on day 63 after the first vaccine or placebo injection. The sample originates from a study of Ad26.COV2.S vaccination and SARS-CoV-2 variants. Study context: Intramuscular Ad26.COV2.S at 5x10^10 or 1x10^11 viral particles. Study-wide findings and caveats: There was reportedly substantial breadth in spike-specific CD8+ and CD4+ T cell responses after vaccination. Analyses that measured TCR breadth and depth may have underestimated total T cell responses.

Method: immunoSEQ multiplex PCR; TCRdb's copy keeps in-frame clones and lacks some. The table lists hundreds of thousands of clones, 70% to 90% of them singletons, with 3% to 4% in the top ten. The chain combines TRBV7-9 with TRBJ2-2; no definite D call. This TCR was sampled from a person between 18 and 65 years old who received the Ad26.COV2.S COVID-19 vaccine or a placebo. The source material was peripheral blood, sampled in a trial of Ad26.COV2.S vaccine versus placebo. The CDR3, as DNA: TGTGCCAGCAGCCTGATGGGCAGACGGGCAATGGCCGGGGAGCTGTTTTTT. Translating gives CASSLMGRRAMAGELFF. Full variable domain (missing parts from reference TRBV7-9 and TRBJ2-2): DTGVSQNPRHKITKRGQNVTFRCDPISEHNRLYWYRQTLGQGPEFLTYFQNEAQLEKSRLLSDRFSAERPKGSFSTLEIQRTEQGDSAMYLCASSLMGRRAMAGELFFGEGSRLTVL.